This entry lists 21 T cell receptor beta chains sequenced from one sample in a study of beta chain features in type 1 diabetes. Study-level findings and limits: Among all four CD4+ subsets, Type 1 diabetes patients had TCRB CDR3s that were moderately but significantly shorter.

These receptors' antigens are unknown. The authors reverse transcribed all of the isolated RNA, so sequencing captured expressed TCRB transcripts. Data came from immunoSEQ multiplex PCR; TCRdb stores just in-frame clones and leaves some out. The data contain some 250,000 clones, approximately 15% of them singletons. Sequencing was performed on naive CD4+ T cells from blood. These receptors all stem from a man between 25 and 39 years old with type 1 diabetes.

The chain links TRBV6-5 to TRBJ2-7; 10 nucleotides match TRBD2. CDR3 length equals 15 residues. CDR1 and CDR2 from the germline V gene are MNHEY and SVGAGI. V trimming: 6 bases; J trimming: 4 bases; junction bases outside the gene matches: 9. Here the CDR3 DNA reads TGTGCCAGCAGCACCGGGGGAGCGGGAGGGTACGAGCAGTACTTC. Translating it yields CASSTGGAGGYEQYF.

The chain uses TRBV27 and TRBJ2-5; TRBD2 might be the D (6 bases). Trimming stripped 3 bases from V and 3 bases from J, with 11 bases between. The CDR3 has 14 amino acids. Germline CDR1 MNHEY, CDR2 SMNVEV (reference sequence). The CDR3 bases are TGTGCCAGCAGTTTGCGGGGCGCAAAAGAGACCCAGTACTTC. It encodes CASSLRGAKETQYF.

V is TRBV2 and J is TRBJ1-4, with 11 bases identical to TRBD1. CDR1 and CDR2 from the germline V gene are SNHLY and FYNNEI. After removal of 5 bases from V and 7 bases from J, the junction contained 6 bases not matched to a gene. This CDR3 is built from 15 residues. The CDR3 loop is CASSTRDRGSEKLFF. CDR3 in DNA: TGTGCCAGCAGTACCCGGGACAGGGGGAGTGAAAAACTGTTTTTT.

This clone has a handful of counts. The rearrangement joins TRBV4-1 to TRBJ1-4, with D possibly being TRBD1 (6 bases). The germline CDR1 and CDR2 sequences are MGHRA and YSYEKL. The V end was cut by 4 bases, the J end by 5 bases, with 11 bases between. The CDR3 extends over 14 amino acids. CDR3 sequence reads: CASSLRTENEKLFF. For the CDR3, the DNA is TGCGCCAGCAGCCTTAGGACAGAGAATGAAAAACTGTTTTTT.

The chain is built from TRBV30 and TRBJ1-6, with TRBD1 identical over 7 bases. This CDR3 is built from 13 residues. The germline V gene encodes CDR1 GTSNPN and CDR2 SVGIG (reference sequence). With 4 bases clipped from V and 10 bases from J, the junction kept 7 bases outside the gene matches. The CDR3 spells CAWTVQGRSPLHF. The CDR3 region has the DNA TGTGCCTGGACCGTACAGGGGAGATCACCCCTCCACTTT.

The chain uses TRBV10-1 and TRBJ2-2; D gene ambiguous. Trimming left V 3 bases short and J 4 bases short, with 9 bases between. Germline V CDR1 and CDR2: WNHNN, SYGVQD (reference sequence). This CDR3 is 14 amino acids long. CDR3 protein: CASSEELATGELFF. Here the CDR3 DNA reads TGCGCCAGCAGTGAAGAGTTAGCCACCGGGGAGCTGTTTTTT.

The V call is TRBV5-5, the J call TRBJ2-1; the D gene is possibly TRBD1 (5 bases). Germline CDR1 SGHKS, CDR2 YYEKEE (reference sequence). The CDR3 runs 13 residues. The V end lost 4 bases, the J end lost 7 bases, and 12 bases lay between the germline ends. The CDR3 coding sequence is TGTGCCAGCAGCCCCGAGACAGCGAATGAGCAGTTCTTC. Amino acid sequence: CASSPETANEQFF.

CDR3 amino acids: CASSDIGLGYTF. The CDR3 DNA reads TGTGCCAGCAGTGACATCGGGTTAGGCTACACCTTC. The J gene is TRBJ1-2, the V gene TRBV6-4; unclear D gene. Per the germline V gene, CDR1 is MRHNA and CDR2 is SNTAGT. The CDR3 is 12 amino acids. Trimming stripped 2 bases from V and 8 bases from J, with 9 bases between.

The CDR3 nucleotides read TGCAGCGCTAGCGGGACTAAAAACATTCAGTACTTC. Amino acids: CSASGTKNIQYF. The chain has TRBV29-1 and TRBJ2-4, with TRBD2 identical over 9 bases. This CDR3 comprises 12 residues. Germline assignment: CDR1 SQVTM and CDR2 ANQGSEA. V shed 7 bases and J 4 bases; nucleotides not matched to a gene: 2. The variable domain in full, with the rest retrieved from reference TRBV29-1 and TRBJ2-4, is SAVISQKPSRDICQRGTSLTIQCQVDSQVTMMFWYRQQPGQSLTLIATANQGSEATYESGFVIDKFPISRPNLTFSTLTVSNMSPEDSSIYLCSASGTKNIQYFGAGTRLSVL.

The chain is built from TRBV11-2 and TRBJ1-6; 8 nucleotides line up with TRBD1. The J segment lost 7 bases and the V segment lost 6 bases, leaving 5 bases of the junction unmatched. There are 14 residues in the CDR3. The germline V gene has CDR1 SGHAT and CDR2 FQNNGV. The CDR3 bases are TGTGCCAGCAGGCTCGACAGGGGAAATTCACCCCTCCACTTT. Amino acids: CASRLDRGNSPLHF.

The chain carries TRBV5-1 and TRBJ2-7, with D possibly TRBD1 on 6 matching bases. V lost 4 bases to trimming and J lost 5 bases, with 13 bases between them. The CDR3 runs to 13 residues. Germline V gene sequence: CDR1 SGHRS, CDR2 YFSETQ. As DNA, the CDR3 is TGCGCCAGCAGCCCCGTGGACAGAGACGAGCAGTACTTC. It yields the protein CASSPVDRDEQYF.

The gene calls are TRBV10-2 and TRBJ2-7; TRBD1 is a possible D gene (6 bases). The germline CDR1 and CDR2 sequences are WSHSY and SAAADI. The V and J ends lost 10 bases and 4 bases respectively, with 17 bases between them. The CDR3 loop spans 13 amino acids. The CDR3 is CATKGDRGYEQYF. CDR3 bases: TGCGCCACGAAGGGGGATAGAGGTTACGAGCAGTACTTC.

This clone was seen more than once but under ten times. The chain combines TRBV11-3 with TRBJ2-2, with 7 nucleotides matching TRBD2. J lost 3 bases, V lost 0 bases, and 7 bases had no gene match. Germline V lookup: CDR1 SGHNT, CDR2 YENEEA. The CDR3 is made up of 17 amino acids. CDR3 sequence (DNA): TGTGCCAGCAGCTTAGATGGGGCTAGCGGATACACCGGGGAGCTGTTTTTT. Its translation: CASSLDGASGYTGELFF.

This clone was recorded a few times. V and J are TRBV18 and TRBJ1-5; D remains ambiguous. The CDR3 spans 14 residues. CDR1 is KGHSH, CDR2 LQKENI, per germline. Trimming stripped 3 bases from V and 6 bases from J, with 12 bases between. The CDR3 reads CASSPLTGSQPQHF. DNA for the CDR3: TGTGCCAGCTCACCGCTAACGGGGTCTCAGCCCCAGCATTTT.

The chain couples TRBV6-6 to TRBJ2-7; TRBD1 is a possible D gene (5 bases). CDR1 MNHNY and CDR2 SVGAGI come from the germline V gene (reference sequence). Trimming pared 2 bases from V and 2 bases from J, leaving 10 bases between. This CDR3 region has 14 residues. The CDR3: CASSYPTETYEQYF. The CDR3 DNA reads TGTGCCAGCAGTTACCCGACAGAAACCTACGAGCAGTACTTC.

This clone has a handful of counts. The CDR3 region is CASRSGQPGTGELFF. CDR3 nucleotide sequence: TGCGCCAGCAGGTCTGGACAGCCTGGCACCGGGGAGCTGTTTTTT. The chain carries TRBV5-1 and TRBJ2-2; the D gene is possibly TRBD1 (6 bases). Trimming stripped 5 bases from V and 4 bases from J, with 15 bases between. This CDR3 is 15 amino acids long. Germline loops: CDR1 SGHRS, CDR2 YFSETQ.

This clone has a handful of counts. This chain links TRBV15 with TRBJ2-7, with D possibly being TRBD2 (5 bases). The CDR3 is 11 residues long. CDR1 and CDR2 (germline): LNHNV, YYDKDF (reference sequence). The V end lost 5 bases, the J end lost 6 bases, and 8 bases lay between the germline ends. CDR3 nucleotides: TGTGCCACCAGCGGCGGGCCCGAGCAGTACTTC. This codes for CATSGGPEQYF. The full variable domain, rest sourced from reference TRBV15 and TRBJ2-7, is DAMVIQNPRYQVTQFGKPVTLSCSQTLNHNVMYWYQQKSSQAPKLLFHYYDKDFNNEADTPDNFQSRRPNTSFCFLDIRSPGLGDTAMYLCATSGGPEQYFGPGTRLTVT.

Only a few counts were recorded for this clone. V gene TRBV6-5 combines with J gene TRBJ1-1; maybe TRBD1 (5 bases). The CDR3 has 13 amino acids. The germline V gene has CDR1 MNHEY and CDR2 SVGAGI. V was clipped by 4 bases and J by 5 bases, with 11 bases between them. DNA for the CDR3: TGTGCCAGCAGTTTAAACGGGGGGACTGAAGCTTTCTTT. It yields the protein CASSLNGGTEAFF.

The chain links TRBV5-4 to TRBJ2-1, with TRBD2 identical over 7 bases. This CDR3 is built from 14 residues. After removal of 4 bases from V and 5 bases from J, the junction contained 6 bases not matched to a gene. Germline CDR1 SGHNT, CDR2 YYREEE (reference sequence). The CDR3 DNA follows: TGTGCCAGCAGCCTGCTTGGGACTAACAATGAGCAGTTCTTC. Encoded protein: CASSLLGTNNEQFF.

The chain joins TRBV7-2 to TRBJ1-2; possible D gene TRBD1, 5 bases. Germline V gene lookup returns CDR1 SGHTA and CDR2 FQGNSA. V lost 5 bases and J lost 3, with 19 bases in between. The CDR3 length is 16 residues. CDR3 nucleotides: TGTGCCAGCAGCCGGGGGATCAGGGTATCGGACTATGGCTACACCTTC. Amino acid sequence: CASSRGIRVSDYGYTF.

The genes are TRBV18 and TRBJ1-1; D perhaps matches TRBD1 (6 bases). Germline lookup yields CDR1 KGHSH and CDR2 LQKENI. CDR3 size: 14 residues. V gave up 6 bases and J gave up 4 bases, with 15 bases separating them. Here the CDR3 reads CASSRQDRSTEAFF. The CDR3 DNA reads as TGTGCCAGCTCGCGACAGGATAGGAGCACTGAAGCTTTCTTT.